This entry is about one T cell receptor beta chain. Its antigen is still unknown. The sample belongs to a study of glioma-infiltrating T cells after dendritic cell vaccination. Study context: Dendritic cell vaccine was injected intradermally three times, biweekly. General observations from the study: Higher TCR clonality did not directly relate to longer survival. Higher pretreatment TIL content predicted longer progression-free time and survival.

Time point noted: after dendritic cell vaccination, including at tumor progression/relapse. TCRB CDR3 was amplified from 2 ug genomic DNA or less. Method: immunoSEQ multiplex PCR; TCRdb's copy keeps in-frame clones and lacks some. The profile shows some 91,000 clones, about 81% of them singletons. The CDR3 runs 15 residues. V lost 6 bases and J lost 5; bases outside the gene matches: 7. The germline V gene has CDR1 SGHTA and CDR2 FQGNSA. This clonotype was sampled from a human donor with glioblastoma. The rearrangement links TRBV7-2 to TRBJ1-5, with 10 nucleotides matching TRBD1. Specimen: blood, collected after dendritic cell vaccination. As DNA, the CDR3 is TGTGCCAGCAGTCAGTTCGGGACAGGGGATCAGCCCCAGCATTTT. Its translation is CASSQFGTGDQPQHF.